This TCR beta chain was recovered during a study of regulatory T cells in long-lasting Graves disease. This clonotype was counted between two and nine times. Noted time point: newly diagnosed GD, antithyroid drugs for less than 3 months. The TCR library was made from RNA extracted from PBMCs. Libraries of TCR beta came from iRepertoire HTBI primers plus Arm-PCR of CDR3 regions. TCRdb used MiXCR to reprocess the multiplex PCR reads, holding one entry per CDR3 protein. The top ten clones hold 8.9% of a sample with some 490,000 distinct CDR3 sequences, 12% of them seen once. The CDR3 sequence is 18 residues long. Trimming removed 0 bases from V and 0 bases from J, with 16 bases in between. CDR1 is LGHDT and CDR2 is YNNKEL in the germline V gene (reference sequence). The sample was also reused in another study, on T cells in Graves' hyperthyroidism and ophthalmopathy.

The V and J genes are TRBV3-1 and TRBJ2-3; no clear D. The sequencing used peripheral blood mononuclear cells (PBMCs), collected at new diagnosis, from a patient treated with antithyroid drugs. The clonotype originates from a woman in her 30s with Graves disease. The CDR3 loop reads CASSQEGLTSSSTDTQYF. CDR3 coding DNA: TGTGCCAGCAGCCAAGAAGGGCTAACGAGTTCTAGCACAGATACGCAGTATTTT.